This section outlines one TCR beta chain sequence together with its context. An immunoSEQ assay, version v3.0, was performed at survey level. Repertoires were generated with immunoSEQ multiplex PCR, while TCRdb's copy carries only in-frame clones and drops some. The table lists around 26,000 clones, less than 80% of them singletons. These data originate in a study of long-term antiretroviral therapy in people with HIV. The germline V gene has CDR1 SGHTA and CDR2 FQGNSA. Germline trimming cut 1 base from V and 1 base from J; bases unmatched to any gene: 5. This CDR3 is 16 amino acids long. V usage is TRBV7-2 and J usage is TRBJ2-7, with 9 bases fitting TRBD2. This material consisted of unsorted PBMCs, taken 1.2 years after starting antiretroviral therapy. The receptor was derived from a woman aged 40-49 years with HIV. The DNA of the CDR3 is TGTGCCAGCAGCTTAGGGTTCGGACTAGCGTCCTACGAGCAGTACTTC. Encoded protein: CASSLGFGLASYEQYF.